This T cell receptor (beta chain) comes out of a study of CD8 T cells in ankylosing spondylitis. The study's findings and limits: Disease-linked clones were reportedly significantly enriched in matched ankylosing spondylitis synovial fluid.

On this clonotype itself: No antigen is known for it.

CDR3 length equals 15 residues. Germline CDR1 SGHNT, CDR2 YENEEA. V shed 5 bases and J shed 2 bases, with 14 bases lying between them. TCRdb re-derived calls from the 5' RACE reads in MiXCR, one entry per CDR3 protein. This table has a few hundred thousand distinct CDR3 sequences, around 25% appearing once. This sequence originates from a male donor with ankylosing spondylitis or in good health (not recorded which). The sample was blood, either unsorted or a sorted T cell fraction (not recorded which). The chain is built from TRBV11-3 and TRBJ2-3; tentatively, D is TRBD2 (6 bases). CDR3 coding DNA: TGTGCCAGCAGCCCCCGGACGGACTACACAGATACGCAGTATTTT. Translating gives CASSPRTDYTDTQYF.